The sequence of this T cell receptor (beta chain) was determined in a study of T cell responses to AZD1222 COVID-19 vaccine. About the research overall: Combined were second doses at about 4 or about 12 weeks.

V was shortened by 11 bases and J by 5 bases, with 21 bases between the two germline ends. This CDR3 has 14 residues. Looked up from germline, CDR1 is SGHNT and CDR2 is YENEEA. The repertoire was sequenced with immunoSEQ multiplex PCR; TCRdb's copy has only in-frame clones and lacks some. The sample carries 130,000 to 150,000 clones, around 88% recorded once. Sequencing used peripheral blood, obtained on day 0 of AZD1222 vaccination. The TCR comes from an adult in good health. V gene TRBV11-3 combines with J gene TRBJ1-2, with D unresolved. The CDR3 DNA reads as TGTGCCCCCCCTCAGGCCCCCTCGGCATATGGCTACACCTTC. Translating it yields CAPPQAPSAYGYTF.